This T cell receptor beta chain was sequenced during a study of blood T cell repertoires in COVID-19. On the study more broadly: Acute and convalescent COVID-19 specimens originated in the United States, Italy and Spain.

Trimming took off 0 bases at V and 5 bases at J, with 16 bases between the two ends. This CDR3 has 16 residues. CDR1 is SGHVS and CDR2 is FNYEAQ in the germline V gene. Sequencing used immunoSEQ multiplex PCR; TCRdb keeps in-frame clones, though not all of them. Counted here are around 73,000 clones, approximately 83% occurring once; the ten biggest clones make up 4.1%. This TCR was recovered from a woman aged 55 to 70 with acute or convalescent COVID-19. Material: peripheral blood. This chain joins TRBV7-6 and TRBJ2-5; possibly TRBD1 for D (6 bases). The CDR3 loop is CASSLAQTGWTETQYF. The CDR3 region has the DNA TGTGCCAGCAGCTTAGCGCAAACAGGGTGGACGGAGACCCAGTACTTC.